Shown below are 26 T cell receptor beta chains from a single sample sequenced in a study of regulatory T cells in long-lasting Graves disease. In building TCR beta libraries, iRepertoire HTBI primers were used together with Arm-PCR of CDR3 regions. TCRdb recomputed calls from the multiplex PCR reads with MiXCR, one row per CDR3 protein. The repertoire has under 450,000 distinct CDR3 sequences, about 20% of them found once; the top ten carry around 24%. Time point reported: persistent/refractory GD, antithyroid drugs over 5 years with positive TRAb. From RNA extracted from PBMCs, the TCR library was made. Sequenced material: peripheral blood mononuclear cells (PBMCs), taken when the disease was refractory, from a patient treated with antithyroid drugs. Receptors were obtained from a female donor with Graves disease.

This clonotype has a count of ten or more. The chain uses TRBV29-1 and TRBJ2-7; D uncertain. With 3 bases removed from V and 5 bases from J, the gap between germline ends came to 8 bases. This CDR3 is built from 11 residues. Germline V gene sequence: CDR1 SQVTM, CDR2 ANQGSEA. The chain's CDR3 is CSVDGPHEQYF. In DNA, the CDR3 is TGCAGCGTTGACGGCCCACACGAGCAGTACTTC.

The chain is built from TRBV12-3 or TRBV12-4 and TRBJ2-7; 9 bases are shared with TRBD1. CDR3 length: 13 residues. J lost 7 bases, V lost 8 bases, and 9 bases had no gene match. This CDR3 reads CASSTGGAWEQYF. CDR3 nucleotides: TGTGCCAGCTCCACAGGGGGCGCGTGGGAGCAGTACTTC.

This clonotype came up a few times. The V call is TRBV30, the J call TRBJ1-1; possible D gene TRBD1, 6 bases. The CDR3 loop spans 13 amino acids. Per the germline V gene, CDR1 is GTSNPN and CDR2 is SVGIG (reference sequence). The germline V and J ends were trimmed by 5 bases and 1 base, with 11 bases remaining between them. The CDR3 here is CAWSLQGNTEAFF. CDR3 bases: TGTGCCTGGTCCCTACAGGGGAACACTGAAGCTTTCTTT.

This clonotype was seen repeatedly, ten times or more. J is TRBJ2-7 and V is TRBV28; 8 bases are shared with TRBD1. The V segment lost 4 bases and the J segment 2 bases; nucleotides outside the gene matches: 16. The CDR3 contains 18 residues. CDR1 and CDR2 from the germline V gene are MDHEN and SYDVKM. CDR3 DNA sequence: TGTGCCAGCAGTTCCGCCTGGCCGGGACAGGCGATCACCTACGAGCAGTACTTC. It codes for CASSSAWPGQAITYEQYF.

The genes are TRBV12-3 or TRBV12-4 and TRBJ1-5; no reliable D call. This CDR3 contains 17 residues. V lost 1 base and J lost 2, with 15 bases in between. The CDR3 spells CASSLDSGVGGNQPQHF. CDR3 bases: TGTGCCAGCAGTTTAGATAGTGGTGTAGGTGGCAATCAGCCCCAGCATTTT.

This chain's CDR3 is CASSHGAPTGELFF. CDR3 DNA: TGTGCCAGCAGCCACGGAGCCCCCACCGGGGAGCTGTTTTTT. The J gene is TRBJ2-2, the V gene TRBV9; D is ambiguous. CDR1 is SGDLS, CDR2 YYNGEE, per germline. The V end lost 4 bases, the J end lost 4 bases, and 11 bases lay between the germline ends. This CDR3 spans 14 amino acids.

This clonotype was counted only a few times. This chain joins TRBV6-1 and TRBJ2-2, with unresolved D. The germline V gene encodes CDR1 MNHNS and CDR2 SASEGT. The CDR3 sequence is 12 residues long. Trimming took off 8 bases at V and 6 bases at J, with 10 bases between the two ends. CDR3 bases: TGTGCCAGCGCCCTGGGGTCCGGGGAGCTGTTTTTT. Translating it yields CASALGSGELFF.

This clonotype was seen repeatedly, ten times or more. This chain links TRBV2 with TRBJ1-2; D gene unclear. The CDR3 is 13 residues long. The ends were cut back, 4 bases at V and 0 bases at J, with 6 bases in the middle. CDR1 is SNHLY, CDR2 FYNNEI, per germline. The CDR3 bases are TGTGCCAGCAGTGGCAAGGCTAACTATGGCTACACCTTC. This codes for CASSGKANYGYTF. Based on the CDR3 plus reference TRBV2 and TRBJ1-2, the full variable domain is EPEVTQTPSHQVTQMGQEVILRCVPISNHLYFYWYRQILGQKVEFLVSFYNNEISEKSEIFDDQFSVERPDGSNFTLKIRSTKLEDSAMYFCASSGKANYGYTFGSGTRLTVV.

The table lists this clonotype with many counts. This chain links TRBV27 with TRBJ2-5; 8 nucleotides match TRBD1. CDR3 length: 13 amino acids. V was pared by 6 bases and J by 4 bases, with 4 bases of the junction left unmatched. The germline V gene encodes CDR1 MNHEY and CDR2 SMNVEV (reference sequence). The CDR3 region is CASRLQGAETQYF. The CDR3 region has the DNA TGTGCCAGCAGGCTTCAGGGGGCAGAGACCCAGTACTTC.

At least ten counts were recorded for this clonotype. Compared with germline, one end of the junction differs, possibly owing to a read error. This chain uses TRBV6-1 with TRBJ2-5; unclear D gene. Germline V gene data show CDR1 as MNHNS and CDR2 as SASEGT. This CDR3 spans 12 amino acids. CDR3 sequence: CASSEARQTQYF. In DNA, the CDR3 is TGTGCCAGCAGCGAAGCTCGACAGACCCAGTACTTC.

This chain links TRBV7-9 with TRBJ2-7, with 11 bases that match TRBD2. With 1 base clipped from V and 6 bases from J, the junction kept 2 bases outside the gene matches. The germline V gene encodes CDR1 SEHNR and CDR2 FQNEAQ (reference sequence). The CDR3 has 14 residues. The CDR3 DNA follows: TGTGCCAGCAGCTTAGAAACTAGCGGGAGCGAGCAGTACTTC. Residues: CASSLETSGSEQYF.

This clonotype was observed many times. The chain joins TRBV6-2 or TRBV6-3 to TRBJ2-2; TRBD1 might be the D (6 bases). The CDR3 is made up of 16 amino acids. V gave up 5 bases and J gave up 1 base, with 14 bases separating them. Germline assignment: CDR1 MNHEY and CDR2 SVGEGT. This CDR3 is CASSGTETGNTGELFF. The CDR3 region has the DNA TGTGCCAGCAGTGGAACCGAGACAGGGAACACCGGGGAGCTGTTTTTT.

This clonotype was found a few times. V gene TRBV5-5 combines with J gene TRBJ1-6; D gene ambiguous. The CDR3 contains 13 residues. The germline gives CDR1 SGHKS, CDR2 YYEKEE (reference sequence). Trimming removed 4 bases at V and 12 bases at J, with 14 bases between. The CDR3 bases are TGTGCCAGCAGCCTTATAGAAGTTCAACCCCTCCACTTT. Translation: CASSLIEVQPLHF.

In its sample, this clonotype was seen many times. The J gene is TRBJ2-5, the V gene TRBV7-2; D may be TRBD2 (5 bases). CDR3 length: 12 residues. Trimming removed 1 base from V and 7 bases from J, with 7 bases in between. CDR1 is SGHTA, CDR2 FQGNSA, per germline. The DNA for the CDR3 is TGTGCCAGCAGCTTAGGGAGGAGGACCCAGTACTTC. Translating gives CASSLGRRTQYF.

This clonotype was detected only a few times. The chain is built from TRBV7-6 and TRBJ2-7, with TRBD2 matching 15 bases. V lost 0 bases and J lost 2; bases outside the gene matches: 8. CDR3 length: 19 residues. Germline CDR1 is SGHVS and CDR2 is FNYEAQ. This CDR3 is CASSLASGTSGRSAYEQYF. DNA for the CDR3: TGTGCCAGCAGCTTAGCCTCCGGGACTAGCGGGAGGTCCGCCTACGAGCAGTACTTC.

This clonotype appeared many times. V gene TRBV6-1 combines with J gene TRBJ2-7; no reliable D call. Deletions cut 3 bases from V and 2 bases from J, with 8 bases between. Per the germline V gene, CDR1 is MNHNS and CDR2 is SASEGT. The CDR3 loop spans 13 amino acids. The CDR3 nucleotides read TGTGCCAGCAGTGAGAGTAGAGCCTACGAGCAGTACTTC. This translates into CASSESRAYEQYF.

The chain has TRBV15 and TRBJ1-1; D is uncertain. The CDR3 runs 12 residues. The germline V gene has CDR1 LNHNV and CDR2 YYDKDF (reference sequence). The V end was cut by 1 base, the J end by 10 bases, with 10 bases between. In DNA form, the CDR3 reads TGTGCCACCAGCAGAGTCGGACGGGGAGCTTTCTTT. This sequence encodes CATSRVGRGAFF.

The rearrangement joins TRBV20-1 to TRBJ2-7, with D tentatively TRBD2 (6 bases). V lost 5 bases, J lost 0 bases, and 14 bases lay in between. Germline CDR1 and CDR2: DFQATT and SNEGSKA (reference sequence). CDR3 length: 14 amino acids. CDR3 in amino acids: CSAPSASSSYEQYF. CDR3 DNA: TGCAGTGCTCCTAGCGCTTCGAGCTCCTACGAGCAGTACTTC.

This clonotype was seen at least ten times. The chain has TRBV27 and TRBJ2-6; TRBD1 matches 7 bases. Germline V gene data show CDR1 as MNHEY and CDR2 as SMNVEV (reference sequence). Trimming took 0 bases from V and 0 from J; bases not matched to a gene: 5. CDR3 length equals 18 residues. DNA for the CDR3: TGTGCCAGCAGTTTATCGAGGGACAGATTCTCTGGGGCCAACGTCCTGACTTTC. Translated, it gives CASSLSRDRFSGANVLTF.

The chain uses TRBV12-3 or TRBV12-4 and TRBJ1-3; 7 bases match TRBD1. This CDR3 has 16 residues. V was pared by 7 bases and J by 1 base, with 10 bases of the junction left unmatched. CDR3 residues: CASTLDRTRSGNTIYF. CDR3 coding DNA: TGTGCCAGCACCCTGGACAGGACCCGGTCTGGAAACACCATATATTTT.

This clonotype was recorded a few times. The rearrangement links TRBV2 to TRBJ2-2; possibly TRBD2 for D (5 bases). Germline V lookup: CDR1 SNHLY, CDR2 FYNNEI. V lost 4 bases and J 3 bases, leaving 9 bases between the germline ends. The CDR3 is 14 residues long. As DNA, the CDR3 is TGTGCCAGCAGTGTAAGGCGGGACACCGGGGAGCTGTTTTTT. Protein: CASSVRRDTGELFF.

A note on this clonotype: Just one base apart from a much larger clone, this may be a read error. The conserved phenylalanine or tryptophan is not found at the CDR3 terminus, so this likely reflects a read error. The gene calls are TRBV12-3 or TRBV12-4 and TRBJ1-1, with D possibly being TRBD1 (6 bases). Trimming removed 7 bases from V and 1 base from J, with 13 bases in between. CDR3 length equals 14 residues. CDR3 residues: CASTWGGGNTEAFL. For the CDR3, the DNA is TGTGCCAGCACCTGGGGGGGCGGGAACACTGAAGCTTTCCTT.

The chain recombines TRBV14 with TRBJ2-1, with D uncertain. The CDR3 is made up of 13 amino acids. The germline V and J ends were trimmed by 2 bases and 10 bases, with 12 bases remaining between them. Per germline, CDR1 SGHDN and CDR2 FVKESK. Written as DNA, the CDR3 is TGTGCCAGCAGCCAAATCCGGTACGGGGAGCAGTTCTTC. This translates into CASSQIRYGEQFF.

The gene calls are TRBV6-1 and TRBJ2-7; 13 bases line up with TRBD2. The J segment lost 0 bases and the V segment lost 8 bases, leaving 10 bases of the junction unmatched. Germline V CDR1 and CDR2: MNHNS, SASEGT. The CDR3 spans 17 residues. For the CDR3, the DNA is TGTGCCAGCTCACCGGGACTAGCGGGACCATCCTCCTACGAGCAGTACTTC. As protein: CASSPGLAGPSSYEQYF.

The V call is TRBV30, the J call TRBJ1-1; TRBD1 might be the D (5 bases). The CDR3 has 13 residues. Germline CDR1 and CDR2: GTSNPN and SVGIG (reference sequence). V gave up 0 bases and J gave up 7 bases, with 12 bases separating them. The CDR3 nucleotides read TGTGCCTGGAGTGTGGGTGGGGACGGTGAAGCTTTCTTT. Translation: CAWSVGGDGEAFF. The full variable domain, with the rest looked up from reference TRBV30 and TRBJ1-1, is SQTIHQWPATLVQPVGSPLSLECTVEGTSNPNLYWYRQAAGRGLQLLFYSVGIGQISSEVPQNLSASRPQDRQFILSSKKLLLSDSGFYLCAWSVGGDGEAFFGQGTRLTVV.

The chain combines TRBV5-1 with TRBJ2-2; TRBD2 aligns across 8 bases. Trimming took 3 bases from V and 7 from J; bases not matched to a gene: 8. From germline, CDR1 is SGHRS and CDR2 YFSETQ. The CDR3 has 15 residues. CDR3 bases: TGCGCCAGCAGCTCAGGAGCGGGAGTGATCGGGGAGCTGTTTTTT. Residues: CASSSGAGVIGELFF. Full variable domain (remainder filled in from reference TRBV5-1 and TRBJ2-2): KAGVTQTPRYLIKTRGQQVTLSCSPISGHRSVSWYQQTPGQGLQFLFEYFSETQRNKGNFPGRFSGRQFSNSRSEMNVSTLELGDSALYLCASSSGAGVIGELFFGEGSRLTVL.